Listed here are 27 T cell receptor beta chains from one sample, sequenced in a study of T-cell reconstitution after alpha-beta-depleted transplantation in children. Molecular barcoding with unique molecular identifiers was used for the TCRbeta library. A single record per CDR3 protein comes from TCRdb applying MiXCR to the PCR reads. This sample has 700,000 to 950,000 distinct CDR3 sequences, with less than 20% found just once. This specimen was PBMCs, mostly from graft donor cells, taken 360 days after TCRalphabeta/CD19-depleted stem cell transplant. These receptors came from a male patient younger than 18 who had a stem cell transplant for acute lymphoblastic leukemia, so the T cells may come from the graft donor.

The rearrangement links TRBV5-1 to TRBJ2-2, with TRBD2 matching over 13 bases. CDR1 SGHRS and CDR2 YFSETQ come from the germline V gene. The CDR3 is 18 residues long. V was pared by 1 base and J by 2 bases, with 5 bases of the junction left unmatched. CDR3 protein: CASSLSGTSGINTGELFF. The CDR3 coding sequence is TGCGCCAGCAGCTTGTCCGGGACTAGCGGGATTAACACCGGGGAGCTGTTTTTT. Full variable domain (rest looked up from reference TRBV5-1 and TRBJ2-2): KAGVTQTPRYLIKTRGQQVTLSCSPISGHRSVSWYQQTPGQGLQFLFEYFSETQRNKGNFPGRFSGRQFSNSRSEMNVSTLELGDSALYLCASSLSGTSGINTGELFFGEGSRLTVL.

This clonotype appeared a few times. The chain combines TRBV12-3 or TRBV12-4 with TRBJ2-5; D not resolved. V was cut by 5 bases and J by 4 bases, with 5 bases left in between. The CDR3 is 11 residues long. The CDR3 sequence is CASSKVETQYF. For the CDR3, the DNA is TGTGCCAGCAGTAAAGTAGAGACCCAGTACTTC.

The chain links TRBV7-3 to TRBJ2-7; TRBD1 might be the D (6 bases). The CDR3 loop spans 15 amino acids. The germline CDR1 and CDR2 sequences are SGHTA and FQGTGA. The V gene lost 5 bases and the J gene lost 6 bases, with 20 bases spanning the gap. This chain's CDR3 is CASSPEGVRTGEQYF. The CDR3 coding sequence is TGTGCCAGCAGCCCCGAGGGGGTCCGTACAGGCGAGCAGTACTTC.

The V and J genes are TRBV5-1 and TRBJ2-4; no clear D. This CDR3 contains 15 residues. V lost 4 bases and J 0 bases, leaving 11 bases between the germline ends. The germline CDR1 and CDR2 sequences are SGHRS and YFSETQ. In DNA, the CDR3 is TGCGCCAGCAGCCCACTAACTGTAGCCAAAAACATTCAGTACTTC. It yields the protein CASSPLTVAKNIQYF.

The rearrangement joins TRBV7-9 to TRBJ2-1; D not resolved. The V gene lost 1 base and the J gene lost 0 bases, with 7 bases spanning the gap. This CDR3 is built from 15 residues. Germline assignment: CDR1 SEHNR and CDR2 FQNEAQ (reference sequence). CDR3 sequence (DNA): TGTGCCAGCAGCTTAGTGTCTCACTCCTACAATGAGCAGTTCTTC. Translated: CASSLVSHSYNEQFF.

The V gene is TRBV20-1, the J gene TRBJ1-2; 7 bases agree with TRBD1. Germline V gene sequence: CDR1 DFQATT, CDR2 SNEGSKA (reference sequence). Trimming at V came to 2 bases and at J to 1 base, leaving 7 bases not matched to a gene. The CDR3 is made up of 15 amino acids. CDR3 nucleotide sequence: TGCAGTGCTAGACTATGGGACAGTAATAACTATGGCTACACCTTC. It is translated as CSARLWDSNNYGYTF.

This chain connects TRBV7-2 to TRBJ2-1; TRBD2 aligns across 8 bases. The CDR3 contains 17 residues. The V gene end was trimmed by 1 base and the J gene end by 6 bases; junction bases not matched to a gene: 11. The germline V gene has CDR1 SGHTA and CDR2 FQGNSA. The CDR3, as DNA: TGTGCCAGCAGCTTAGGTAGCGCGGGAGGCCCTATCAATGAGCAGTTCTTC. Translation gives CASSLGSAGGPINEQFF.

This clonotype has only a few counts. The rearrangement joins TRBV15 to TRBJ2-5, with TRBD1 identical over 11 bases. CDR3 length equals 16 residues. The ends lost 0 bases at V and 4 bases at J; junction bases unmatched: 4. Germline CDR1 LNHNV, CDR2 YYDKDF (reference sequence). The CDR3 DNA reads TGTGCCACCAGCAGAGATGGCGGGACAGGGGGAGAGACCCAGTACTTC. Translating gives CATSRDGGTGGETQYF.

Comments on this clonotype: Sequence at one end of the junction differs from germline and may be a read error. The gene calls are TRBV11-3 and TRBJ1-5; perhaps TRBD1 as D (6 bases). CDR3 length: 15 residues. Germline V lookup: CDR1 SGHNT, CDR2 YENEEA. The CDR3 sequence is CASSLGGGRYQPQHF. The DNA of the CDR3 is TGTGCAAGCAGCTTAGGAGGGGGTCGCTATCAGCCCCAGCATTTT.

This clonotype was seen more than once but under ten times. The DNA of the CDR3 is TGCAGTGCCCCGGATAGGACCAACTACGAGCAGTACTTC. Encoded protein: CSAPDRTNYEQYF. The V and J genes are TRBV20-1 and TRBJ2-7; D is unresolved. The V gene lost 6 bases and the J gene lost 3 bases, with 15 bases spanning the gap. There are 13 residues in the CDR3. CDR1 and CDR2 (germline): DFQATT, SNEGSKA (reference sequence).

The V and J genes are TRBV14 and TRBJ2-1, with a possible D match to TRBD2 (5 bases). The V and J ends lost 1 base and 4 bases respectively, with 11 bases between them. The CDR3 totals 15 residues. CDR1 and CDR2 (germline): SGHDN, FVKESK. CDR3 protein: CASSQGPGTYNEQFF. The CDR3 DNA is TGTGCCAGCAGCCAAGGTCCGGGAACATACAATGAGCAGTTCTTC. The full variable domain, completed using reference TRBV14 and TRBJ2-1, is EAGVTQFPSHSVIEKGQTVTLRCDPISGHDNLYWYRRVMGKEIKFLLHFVKESKQDESGMPNNRFLAERTGGTYSTLKVQPAELEDSGVYFCASSQGPGTYNEQFFGPGTRLTVL.

This clonotype was picked up a small number of times. V and J are TRBV9 and TRBJ2-1, with TRBD2 matching over 12 bases. Germline CDR1 reads SGDLS; CDR2 reads YYNGEE. V shed 2 bases and J 7 bases; nucleotides not matched to a gene: 4. The CDR3 has 15 residues. The CDR3 coding sequence is TGTGCCAGCAGCGTGACTAGCGGGAGTTTAAATGAGCAGTTCTTC. Amino acid sequence: CASSVTSGSLNEQFF.

This clonotype was observed a few times. CDR3 sequence: CATSRRGPETQYF. The DNA of the CDR3 is TGTGCCACCAGCCGACGGGGGCCAGAGACCCAGTACTTC. The chain carries TRBV24-1 and TRBJ2-5; D is perhaps TRBD1 or TRBD2 (6 bases each). The CDR3 consists of 13 residues. The germline CDR1 and CDR2 sequences are KGHDR and SFDVKD. The V end lost 7 bases, the J end lost 4 bases, and 12 bases lay between the germline ends.

This chain joins TRBV7-6 and TRBJ2-4; 11 bases align to TRBD1. V lost 2 bases, J lost 8 bases, and 17 bases stayed unmatched. Germline V gene sequence: CDR1 SGHVS, CDR2 FNYEAQ. There are 19 residues in the CDR3. The DNA of the CDR3 is TGTGCCAGCAGCTTATTGCCGGGACAGGGGGAGGCTAGCCAGCACATTCAGTACTTC. Its protein is CASSLLPGQGEASQHIQYF.

V gene TRBV20-1 combines with J gene TRBJ2-5; unclear D gene. The CDR3 sequence is 10 residues long. From germline, CDR1 is DFQATT and CDR2 SNEGSKA (reference sequence). With 2 bases removed from V and 5 bases from J, the gap between germline ends came to 3 bases. The CDR3 region is CSARLETQYF. As DNA, the CDR3 is TGCAGTGCTAGACTCGAGACCCAGTACTTC.

The chain carries TRBV20-1 and TRBJ1-5; 8 bases are a match to TRBD1. Losses at the gene ends were 6 bases for V and 1 base for J; bases not matched to a gene: 11. CDR1 is DFQATT, CDR2 SNEGSKA, per germline (reference sequence). The CDR3 length is 16 residues. CDR3 DNA: TGCAGTGCGAGGGGGTTGGACAGGGTAAGCAATCAGCCCCAGCATTTT. As protein: CSARGLDRVSNQPQHF.

J is TRBJ2-7 and V is TRBV20-1, with 10 bases that match TRBD2. V gave up 5 bases and J gave up 1 base; unmatched junction bases: 5. The CDR3 runs 14 residues. Germline V lookup: CDR1 DFQATT, CDR2 SNEGSKA (reference sequence). In nucleotides, the CDR3 is TGCAGTGCTTTCCGACTAGCGGGTTCCTACGAGCAGTACTTC. Residues: CSAFRLAGSYEQYF.

V gene TRBV3-1 combines with J gene TRBJ2-1, with D perhaps matching TRBD1 (6 bases). The CDR3 covers 15 residues. V lost 8 bases, J lost 9 bases, and 23 bases lay in between. CDR1 and CDR2 (germline): LGHDT, YNNKEL (reference sequence). As DNA, the CDR3 is TGTGCCAGCGCCAGGAACCCGGGACAAAACTTTGAGCAGTTCTTC. Amino acids: CASARNPGQNFEQFF.

This clonotype has a count of ten or more. The rearrangement joins TRBV4-1 to TRBJ2-3, with TRBD2 matching 8 bases. The ends lost 1 base at V and 0 bases at J; junction bases unmatched: 6. Germline CDR1 is MGHRA and CDR2 is YSYEKL. CDR3 length equals 17 residues. The CDR3 DNA reads as TGCGCCAGCAGCCAAGTCGGGGAGCGGGGGAGCACAGATACGCAGTATTTT. Protein sequence: CASSQVGERGSTDTQYF.

The V gene is TRBV11-2, the J gene TRBJ2-7, with 9 bases aligning to TRBD2. The CDR3 extends over 18 amino acids. The germline V gene has CDR1 SGHAT and CDR2 FQNNGV. Trimming took 3 bases from V and 0 from J; bases not matched to a gene: 12. CDR3 amino acids: CASSFRGLAGGGSYEQYF. The CDR3 DNA sequence: TGTGCCAGCAGCTTCAGGGGACTAGCAGGAGGAGGCTCCTACGAGCAGTACTTC.

The chain combines TRBV5-1 with TRBJ2-7; 7 bases are a match to TRBD2. This CDR3 has 15 residues. Per the germline V gene, CDR1 is SGHRS and CDR2 is YFSETQ. Trimming cost V 3 bases and J 6 bases; bases outside gene matches: 12. The CDR3 DNA reads as TGCGCCAGCAGCTCGTTTCGGACTAGTAACACCGAGCAGTACTTC. Amino acids: CASSSFRTSNTEQYF.

This clonotype was picked up a small number of times. V is TRBV29-1 and J is TRBJ2-7; TRBD2 aligns across 12 bases. After removal of 7 bases from V and 7 bases from J, the junction contained 11 bases not matched to a gene. The CDR3 length is 14 residues. Germline V gene sequence: CDR1 SQVTM, CDR2 ANQGSEA. The DNA of the CDR3 is TGCAGCGCCTGGACTAGCGGGAACCTGGGTGAGCAGTACTTC. It encodes CSAWTSGNLGEQYF.

This clonotype was seen only a few times. The V and J genes are TRBV12-3 or TRBV12-4 and TRBJ1-2; D possibly corresponds to TRBD1 (6 bases). The CDR3 is 14 residues long. V lost 7 bases and J 6 bases, leaving 18 bases between the germline ends. The CDR3 DNA sequence: TGTGCCAGCACCCGGTGGACAGCCCTCCATGGCTACACCTTC. Amino acids: CASTRWTALHGYTF.

This clonotype was observed at least ten times. The chain joins TRBV12-3 or TRBV12-4 to TRBJ1-1; a possible D gene is TRBD1 (6 bases). The CDR3 loop spans 15 amino acids. Trimming pared 6 bases from V and 5 bases from J, leaving 19 bases between. The CDR3 DNA reads as TGTGCCAGCAGACCCGCCTGGGGGGGCGTGACTGAAGCTTTCTTT. Translation gives CASRPAWGGVTEAFF.

This clonotype was counted a few times. The chain carries TRBV7-9 and TRBJ1-1; 7 positions match TRBD1. Germline CDR1 SEHNR, CDR2 FQNEAQ (reference sequence). The trim removed 5 bases at V and 2 bases at J, leaving 11 bases unmatched. CDR3 length: 16 residues. The CDR3 DNA is TGTGCCAGCAGCCACACCGGGACAGCAACTAACACTGAAGCTTTCTTT. Its protein product is CASSHTGTATNTEAFF.

The sample holds a few counts of this clonotype. This chain joins TRBV4-1 and TRBJ2-4, with a weak D call TRBD1 (6 bases). CDR1 and CDR2 from the germline V gene are MGHRA and YSYEKL. This CDR3 comprises 17 residues. Trimming shortened V by 1 base and J by 6 bases, and 19 bases separated the two germline ends. CDR3 region: CASSQGSQGRIRNIQYF. The CDR3 coding sequence is TGCGCCAGCAGCCAAGGATCCCAGGGGCGGATAAGAAACATTCAGTACTTC.

This CDR3 is CSGMGTTTYEQYF. The DNA for the CDR3 is TGCAGCGGGATGGGAACGACTACCTACGAGCAGTACTTC. The J gene is TRBJ2-7, the V gene TRBV29-1; tentative D call: TRBD2 (5 bases). V was clipped by 7 bases and J by 2 bases, with 15 bases between them. Germline V gives CDR1 SQVTM, CDR2 ANQGSEA. The CDR3 is 13 residues long.